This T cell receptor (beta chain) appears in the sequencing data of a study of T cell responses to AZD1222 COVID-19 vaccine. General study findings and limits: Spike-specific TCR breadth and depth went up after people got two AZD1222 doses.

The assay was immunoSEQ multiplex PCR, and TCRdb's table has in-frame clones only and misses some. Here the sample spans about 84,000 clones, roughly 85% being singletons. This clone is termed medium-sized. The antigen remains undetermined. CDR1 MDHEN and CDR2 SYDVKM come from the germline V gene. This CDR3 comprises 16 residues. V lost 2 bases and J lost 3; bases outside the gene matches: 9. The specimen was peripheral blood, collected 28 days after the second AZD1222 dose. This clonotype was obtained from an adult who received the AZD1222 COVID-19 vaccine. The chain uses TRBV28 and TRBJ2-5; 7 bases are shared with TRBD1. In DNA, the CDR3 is TGTGCCAGCAGTTTACTTTCGACAGGGCCCAAAGAGACCCAGTACTTC. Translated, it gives CASSLLSTGPKETQYF.